The 32 T cell receptor beta chains given below trace back to one sample, sequenced in a study of T cells after yellow fever vaccination. Via MiXCR, TCRdb re-called the 5' RACE reads, giving one row per CDR3 protein. The sample comprises roughly 500,000 distinct CDR3 sequences, 15% to 20% of which are singletons, and roughly an eighth rests with the top ten. The sequencing here drew on PBMCs, taken 15 days after the yellow fever booster vaccination. Every receptor here comes from a man aged 25-45 years who received the YFV17D yellow fever vaccine.

This chain uses TRBV7-2 with TRBJ2-5; a weak D match, TRBD1 (6 bases). This CDR3 is built from 16 residues. Looked up from germline, CDR1 is SGHTA and CDR2 is FQGNSA. Trimming took off 3 bases at V and 9 bases at J, with 23 bases between the two ends. The CDR3 nucleotides read TGTGCCAGCAGCTTCCCCTCCGGAGGACAGAGGCTCCCCCAGTACTTC. It translates to CASSFPSGGQRLPQYF.

The chain links TRBV5-1 to TRBJ2-5; D remains unclear. The CDR3 consists of 13 residues. V was pared by 0 bases and J by 1 base, with 4 bases between. The germline gives CDR1 SGHRS, CDR2 YFSETQ. The CDR3: CASSLDAQETQYF. The DNA for the CDR3 is TGCGCCAGCAGCTTGGATGCCCAAGAGACCCAGTACTTC. Full variable domain (missing parts from reference TRBV5-1 and TRBJ2-5): KAGVTQTPRYLIKTRGQQVTLSCSPISGHRSVSWYQQTPGQGLQFLFEYFSETQRNKGNFPGRFSGRQFSNSRSEMNVSTLELGDSALYLCASSLDAQETQYFGPGTRLLVL.

This clonotype showed up just a few times. The rearrangement uses TRBV10-3 and TRBJ1-5, with 7 bases matching TRBD1. J was trimmed by 3 bases and V by 6 bases; bases with no gene match: 8. The germline gives CDR1 ENHRY, CDR2 SYGVKD. The CDR3 runs to 15 residues. The CDR3 region is CAIRTRDSYNQPQHF. CDR3 coding DNA: TGTGCCATCAGAACCCGGGACAGCTACAATCAGCCCCAGCATTTT.

The chain carries TRBV14 and TRBJ2-6, with no clear D. Germline V CDR1 and CDR2: SGHDN, FVKESK. This CDR3 has 18 residues. V lost 4 bases and J 0 bases, leaving 16 bases between the germline ends. The CDR3 region is CASSPLIASHSGANVLTF. The CDR3 region has the DNA TGTGCCAGCAGCCCCCTTATCGCCTCACACTCTGGGGCCAACGTCCTGACTTTC.

V usage is TRBV29-1 and J usage is TRBJ2-3, with D hard to call. In germline, CDR1 is SQVTM, CDR2 ANQGSEA. V dropped 6 bases and J dropped 0 bases, with 10 bases sitting between them. The CDR3 has 13 residues. CDR3 protein: CSVRPYSTDTQYF. CDR3 sequence (DNA): TGCAGCGTCCGACCTTATAGCACAGATACGCAGTATTTT.

This clonotype has a handful of counts. The CDR3, as DNA: TGTGCCAGCAGCCCACTAGCGGGCGAAACCTACGAGCAGTACTTC. It specifies CASSPLAGETYEQYF. The chain uses TRBV3-1 and TRBJ2-7; 9 positions match TRBD2. Germline V CDR1 and CDR2: LGHDT, YNNKEL (reference sequence). V lost 4 bases, J lost 2 bases, and 6 bases stayed unmatched. The CDR3 runs to 15 residues.

This clonotype has ten or more counts. The chain links TRBV5-1 to TRBJ2-6; D gene ambiguous. The CDR3 totals 14 residues. Trimming left V 4 bases short and J 0 bases short, with 5 bases between. Germline CDR1 SGHRS, CDR2 YFSETQ. Written as DNA, the CDR3 is TGCGCCAGCAGCCTGGGCTCTGGGGCCAACGTCCTGACTTTC. It codes for CASSLGSGANVLTF.

There are a few counts of this clonotype. The chain links TRBV29-1 to TRBJ2-3, with D possibly being TRBD2 (5 bases). Trimming removed 4 bases from V and 2 bases from J, with 13 bases in between. Per the germline V gene, CDR1 is SQVTM and CDR2 is ANQGSEA. The CDR3 runs to 14 residues. The CDR3 is CSVVGVGVTDTQYF. The CDR3 DNA sequence: TGCAGCGTTGTTGGCGTCGGGGTCACAGATACGCAGTATTTT.

In its sample, this clonotype was seen a few times. The chain joins TRBV15 to TRBJ2-7; 7 nucleotides match TRBD1. The CDR3 loop spans 14 amino acids. Germline values: CDR1 LNHNV, CDR2 YYDKDF (reference sequence). V lost 4 bases to trimming and J lost 0 bases; unmatched junction nucleotides: 3. CDR3 loop: CATSKPGGSYEQYF. The CDR3 nucleotides are TGTGCCACCAGCAAGCCAGGGGGCTCCTACGAGCAGTACTTC.

This clonotype showed up just a few times. The chain recombines TRBV5-1 with TRBJ1-2; tentative D call: TRBD1 (6 bases). The CDR3 runs 15 residues. CDR1 and CDR2 from the germline V gene are SGHRS and YFSETQ. Trimming stripped 2 bases from V and 0 bases from J, with 11 bases between. The chain's CDR3 is CASSFGTGTNYGYTF. CDR3 in DNA: TGCGCCAGCAGCTTCGGAACAGGGACTAACTATGGCTACACCTTC. Complete variable domain (other parts from reference TRBV5-1 and TRBJ1-2): KAGVTQTPRYLIKTRGQQVTLSCSPISGHRSVSWYQQTPGQGLQFLFEYFSETQRNKGNFPGRFSGRQFSNSRSEMNVSTLELGDSALYLCASSFGTGTNYGYTFGSGTRLTVV.

In its sample, this clonotype was seen a few times. This chain links TRBV12-3 or TRBV12-4 with TRBJ2-7; 13 bases line up with TRBD2. The CDR3 spans 15 residues. Unmatched junction bases numbered 7, after V lost 5 bases and J lost 6 bases. The CDR3 loop reads CASSPLTSGRGEQYF. The CDR3 bases are TGTGCCAGCAGTCCGCTTACTAGCGGGAGGGGCGAGCAGTACTTC.

The chain links TRBV6-1 to TRBJ2-1; D possibly corresponds to TRBD1 (5 bases). The CDR3 loop spans 12 amino acids. V was shortened by 4 bases and J by 9 bases, with 10 bases between the two germline ends. CDR1 and CDR2 (germline): MNHNS, SASEGT. In nucleotides, the CDR3 is TGTGCCAGCAGTGCCAGGGTGCGTGAGCAGTTCTTC. It translates to CASSARVREQFF.

In this sample, this clonotype turned up a few times. The rearrangement uses TRBV18 and TRBJ2-6; possibly TRBD1 for D (5 bases). The CDR3 contains 16 residues. Germline V lookup: CDR1 KGHSH, CDR2 LQKENI. With 0 bases removed from V and 0 bases from J, the gap between germline ends came to 6 bases. As DNA, the CDR3 is TGTGCCAGCTCACCACCGGGGCACTCTGGGGCCAACGTCCTGACTTTC. It specifies CASSPPGHSGANVLTF.

The J gene is TRBJ2-1, the V gene TRBV29-1; the D gene is possibly TRBD1 (5 bases). Germline CDR1 and CDR2: SQVTM and ANQGSEA. V lost 8 bases, J lost 9 bases, and 23 bases lay in between. The CDR3 sequence is 14 residues long. In nucleotides, the CDR3 is TGCAGCTATGATCCCCCAGGGAAATCACCTGAGCAGTTCTTC. As protein: CSYDPPGKSPEQFF.

This clonotype was seen more than once but under ten times. The V and J genes are TRBV29-1 and TRBJ2-1; D perhaps matches TRBD1 (5 bases). The CDR3 length is 13 residues. CDR1 is SQVTM and CDR2 is ANQGSEA in the germline V gene. Trimming removed 8 bases at V and 6 bases at J, with 17 bases between. CDR3 loop: CSFGAGRGNEQFF. In nucleotides, the CDR3 is TGCAGCTTTGGCGCCGGTAGGGGCAATGAGCAGTTCTTC.

V and J are TRBV11-1 and TRBJ2-6; D possibly matches TRBD1 or TRBD2 (5 bases each). The CDR3 is 18 residues long. V was trimmed by 4 bases and J by 0 bases, leaving 16 bases between them. The germline gives CDR1 SGHAT, CDR2 FQDESV (reference sequence). The CDR3 DNA reads TGTGCCAGCAGCTCCTCGTGGGACGGAGGCTCTGGGGCCAACGTCCTGACTTTC. Its translation: CASSSSWDGGSGANVLTF. Filled out from reference TRBV11-1 and TRBJ2-6, the complete variable domain reads EAEVAQSPRYKITEKSQAVAFWCDPISGHATLYWYRQILGQGPELLVQFQDESVVDDSQLPKDRFSAERLKGVDSTLKIQPAELGDSAMYLCASSSSWDGGSGANVLTFGAGSRLTVL.

The rearrangement links TRBV3-1 to TRBJ2-7; no reliable D call. This CDR3 region has 15 residues. CDR1 and CDR2 (germline): LGHDT, YNNKEL (reference sequence). V lost 2 bases and J lost 0, with 11 bases in between. CDR3 loop: CASSQILASSYEQYF. The CDR3 region has the DNA TGTGCCAGCAGCCAAATCCTCGCGAGCTCCTACGAGCAGTACTTC.

This clonotype appeared a few times. The gene calls are TRBV5-8 and TRBJ2-7; D unclear. Trimming cost V 4 bases and J 4 bases, with 12 bases left between them. Germline CDR1 reads SGHTS; CDR2 reads YDEGEE. This CDR3 contains 13 residues. Here the CDR3 DNA reads TGTGCCAGCAGCCTAGACCTATTTTACGAGCAGTACTTC. Its protein is CASSLDLFYEQYF.

In its sample, this clonotype was seen a few times. The CDR3 coding sequence is TGTGCCAGCAGTCTCTCCGGGACTACCTACGAGCAGTACTTC. The encoded protein is CASSLSGTTYEQYF. J is TRBJ2-7 and V is TRBV27; 7 bases map to TRBD2. The germline CDR1 and CDR2 sequences are MNHEY and SMNVEV (reference sequence). This CDR3 comprises 14 residues. Unmatched junction bases numbered 6, after V lost 5 bases and J lost 2 bases.

This chain joins TRBV28 and TRBJ2-3, with 9 nucleotides matching TRBD1. Trimming removed 6 bases from V and 7 bases from J; junction bases left unmatched: 8. Germline V gene lookup returns CDR1 MDHEN and CDR2 SYDVKM. The CDR3 has 14 amino acids. The CDR3, as DNA: TGTGCCAGCAGAGGCACAGGGGGCCATTATACGCAGTATTTT. Translating it yields CASRGTGGHYTQYF.

J is TRBJ2-3 and V is TRBV15; D not resolved. Per the germline V gene, CDR1 is LNHNV and CDR2 is YYDKDF (reference sequence). V was clipped by 0 bases and J by 5 bases, with 12 bases between them. The CDR3 runs to 15 residues. The CDR3 region has the DNA TGTGCCACCAGCAGAGAACGGGTTGGCGGAGATACGCAGTATTTT. Translation gives CATSRERVGGDTQYF.

This clonotype was detected only a few times. The V call is TRBV20-1, the J call TRBJ2-7; possibly TRBD1 for D (5 bases). CDR1 is DFQATT and CDR2 is SNEGSKA in the germline V gene (reference sequence). Trimming pared 2 bases from V and 2 bases from J, leaving 10 bases between. CDR3 length: 13 amino acids. The CDR3 reads CSARMTATYEQYF. As DNA, the CDR3 is TGCAGTGCTAGAATGACAGCCACCTACGAGCAGTACTTC.

This clonotype was seen more than once but under ten times. The genes are TRBV9 and TRBJ2-3; D gene ambiguous. Trimming took 0 bases from V and 2 from J, leaving 13 bases between them. Germline V lookup: CDR1 SGDLS, CDR2 YYNGEE. The CDR3 consists of 16 residues. For the CDR3, the DNA is TGTGCCAGCAGCGTAGACCCGGGCAGAATCACAGATACGCAGTATTTT. Protein: CASSVDPGRITDTQYF.

This chain joins TRBV2 and TRBJ1-4; possibly TRBD1 for D (6 bases). V was pared by 6 bases and J by 2 bases, with 16 bases between. The CDR3 has 16 residues. Germline CDR1 and CDR2: SNHLY and FYNNEI. The CDR3 DNA reads as TGTGCCAGCAGCATGGGACATCCCGCGACTAATGAAAAACTGTTTTTT. Residues: CASSMGHPATNEKLFF.

This clonotype was picked up a small number of times. V usage is TRBV2 and J usage is TRBJ2-7; maybe TRBD2 (6 bases). V was cut by 2 bases and J by 7 bases, with 12 bases left in between. CDR3 length equals 13 residues. Germline CDR1 and CDR2: SNHLY and FYNNEI. CDR3 loop: CASSERIAGEQYF. CDR3 nucleotides: TGTGCCAGCAGTGAACGGATTGCGGGGGAGCAGTACTTC.

This clonotype was recorded a few times. The J gene is TRBJ2-6, the V gene TRBV11-1; D gene uncertain. V was clipped by 3 bases and J by 2 bases, with 29 bases between them. In germline, CDR1 is SGHAT, CDR2 FQDESV (reference sequence). This CDR3 is 22 amino acids long. The chain's CDR3 is CASSFITKVSLGDPTGANVLTF. The DNA of the CDR3 is TGTGCCAGCAGCTTTATCACTAAGGTCTCCCTTGGAGACCCCACTGGGGCCAACGTCCTGACTTTC.

The J gene is TRBJ2-7, the V gene TRBV5-4, with 8 bases matching TRBD1. Trimming at V came to 2 bases and at J to 1 base, leaving 5 bases not matched to a gene. Germline CDR1 is SGHNT and CDR2 is YYREEE (reference sequence). The CDR3 sequence is 15 residues long. The CDR3 DNA is TGTGCCAGCAGCTTCGCCGACAGGGGATCCTACGAGCAGTACTTC. Its protein is CASSFADRGSYEQYF. Together with reference TRBV5-4 and TRBJ2-7, the CDR3 gives the full variable domain: ETGVTQSPTHLIKTRGQQVTLRCSSQSGHNTVSWYQQALGQGPQFIFQYYREEENGRGNFPPRFSGLQFPNYSSELNVNALELDDSALYLCASSFADRGSYEQYFGPGTRLTVT.

There are a few counts of this clonotype. V usage is TRBV5-1 and J usage is TRBJ2-6, with D tentatively TRBD2 (5 bases). This CDR3 has 15 residues. Trimming cost V 7 bases and J 0 bases, with 11 bases left between them. Germline V CDR1 and CDR2: SGHRS, YFSETQ. The CDR3 DNA sequence: TGCGCCAGCGAACTAGGGAACTCTGGGGCCAACGTCCTGACTTTC. As protein: CASELGNSGANVLTF.

There are a few counts of this clonotype. The genes are TRBV27 and TRBJ2-1; 8 positions agree with TRBD2. The CDR3 is 18 amino acids. From germline, CDR1 is MNHEY and CDR2 SMNVEV (reference sequence). Unmatched junction bases numbered 22, after V lost 6 bases and J lost 9 bases. CDR3 in DNA: TGTGCCAGCAGCTTAATCTTTATGTCGATAGCGGGGTCGGTTGAGCAGTTCTTC. Its translation is CASSLIFMSIAGSVEQFF.

The chain has TRBV7-2 and TRBJ2-7; D not resolved. This CDR3 has 14 residues. V was shortened by 1 base and J by 3 bases, with 10 bases between the two germline ends. Germline values: CDR1 SGHTA, CDR2 FQGNSA. The CDR3 loop reads CASSLGSRGYEQYF. Written as DNA, the CDR3 is TGTGCCAGCAGCTTAGGCAGTCGAGGCTACGAGCAGTACTTC.

This clonotype has just a few counts. The chain combines TRBV7-2 with TRBJ2-4; D perhaps matches TRBD2 (5 bases). Germline V gene data show CDR1 as SGHTA and CDR2 as FQGNSA. This CDR3 is 14 amino acids long. Trimming shortened V by 10 bases and J by 3 bases, and 16 bases separated the two germline ends. The DNA of the CDR3 is TGTGCCACTGGCGAGGGAGCGAACAAAAACATTCAGTACTTC. Its protein is CATGEGANKNIQYF.

V usage is TRBV5-5 and J usage is TRBJ2-7; 9 bases fit TRBD2. CDR1 and CDR2 from the germline V gene are SGHKS and YYEKEE (reference sequence). The CDR3 contains 11 residues. For the CDR3, the DNA is TGTGCTTGCGGGGGGGCTGGCGAGCAGTACTTC. This translates into CACGGAGEQYF.